This T cell receptor (beta chain) emerged from a study of technical replicates of blood from a few donors. Produced via immunoSEQ multiplex PCR; TCRdb's table is partial and in-frame only. The sample holds some 14,000 clones; roughly 83% are singletons and the top ten take approximately 13%. CDR1 and CDR2 (germline): SGHNT, YYREEE (reference sequence). This CDR3 is 17 amino acids long. V was pared by 3 bases and J by 5 bases, with 14 bases of the junction left unmatched. Sequenced input: PBMCs. The TCR was taken from a human donor in good health. The rearrangement links TRBV5-4 to TRBJ2-5; 9 bases map to TRBD1. The DNA of the CDR3 is TGTGCCAGCAGCTCCGCTATGACGACAGGGGGGAGGGAGACCCAGTACTTC. Translation: CASSSAMTTGGRETQYF.